The rows below give T cell receptor beta chains drawn from one sample of a study of CD8+CD57+ T cells in acquired aplastic anemia. Each CDR3 protein is one row after TCRdb ran MiXCR on the reads. The sample consists of 150,000 to 200,000 distinct CDR3 sequences, 45% to 55% of them appearing once. The sample consisted of sorted CD4+, CD8+, or CD8+CD57+ T cells (not recorded which) from PBMCs. The receptors were sampled from a human donor with aplastic anemia. The CDR3 runs from the conserved cysteine through the conserved F or W. Fields, in order: V gene, CDR3 length, CDR3 protein.

>TRBV11-1|16
CVSSFPDRASSYEQYF
>TRBV6-1|14
CASSLKSSGNTIYF
>TRBV4-2|16
CASSQESVSGANVLTF
>TRBV24-1|13
CATSDLWTDTQYF
>TRBV7-3|13
CASSSELGETQYF
>TRBV27|14
CASSTYLGGTEAFF
>TRBV7-2|14
CASSPVVSNEKLFF
>TRBV20-1|12
CSARGGPWEQYF
>TRBV20-1|15
CSARPGVVGNQPQHF
>TRBV12-3/TRBV12-4|16
CASRTRQGANTGELFF
>TRBV11-1|17
CASSSGRMGHQYYEQYF
>TRBV2|15
CASSEAQGTGGEQYF
>TRBV19|14
CASTMQGRDTEAFF
>TRBV15|15
CATSRERGRGYGYTF
>TRBV5-1|14
CASSPEAQSYEQYF
>TRBV15|13
CATGQTNTGELFF
>TRBV20-1|15
CSAVRGQGANNEQFF
>TRBV10-3|16
CAIRPGTSGAYNEQFF
>TRBV6-1|15
CASSASRQGNHEQYF
>TRBV19|16
CASSLRSIAGNYEQYF
>TRBV11-2|16
CASSSLTAVFQETQYF
>TRBV15|16
CATSRDPASYLDGYTF
>TRBV25-1|13
CASSAVGPGELFF
>TRBV10-2|13
CASSEAGEGEAFF
>TRBV20-1|12
CSASRDTYEQYF
>TRBV11-1|18
CASSPGLAGTAGANVLTF
>TRBV9|15
CASSLARGNSYEQYF
>TRBV2|16
CASASGGATNNSPLHF
>TRBV20-1|16
CSARRPLPRGDSPLHF
>TRBV20-1|13
CSARPTSGSEQYF
>TRBV10-1|16
CASMPLPGGLEQPQHF
>TRBV7-2|13
CASSENVRSPLHF
>TRBV10-3|14
CAISATGGIYEQYF
>TRBV6-1|18
CASSKGGLAGPASYEQYF
>TRBV10-1|13
CASSGDRVSEQYF
>TRBV20-1|16
CSARRAGGRRINEQFF
>TRBV6-2/TRBV6-3|13
CASSLIKGDTQYF
>TRBV20-1|13
CSLTGGATDTQYF
>TRBV7-2|14
CASSLAQPTDTQYF
>TRBV20-1|12
CSAPGRSYEQYF
>TRBV24-1|17
CATSDLGLAGGTDTQYF
>TRBV9|15
CASSVEDRGFGGYTF
>TRBV10-3|11
CAITGRDGYTF
>TRBV7-6|15
CASSFRDYGAYEQYF
>TRBV2|14
CASFISRVNTEAFF
>TRBV29-1|13
CSVVYQGNTEAFF
>TRBV5-5|17
CASSLGRPRGGQETQYF
>TRBV28|15
CASIPGGARGNTIYF
>TRBV2|15
CASSLVLGDNSPLHF
>TRBV6-5|11
CASSSLTEAFF
>TRBV19|17
CASSKLAGGQPVYEQYF